The T cell receptor (beta chain) under discussion was sequenced for a study of siplizumab effects on memory and regulatory T cells. Study-wide context: Paired mixed lymphocyte reaction conditions consisted of siplizumab at about 1 ug/mL or no drug.

Points from the study as a whole: The apparent diversity of naive T cells exceeded that of memory cells, and naive T cells seemed to make a major contribution to the alloresponse. Sequences below about 10^-5 frequency were poorly captured. As a result, only a minor fraction of alloreactive clones mapped to unstimulated subsets.

Unmatched junction bases numbered 3, after V lost 2 bases and J lost 2 bases. Germline V gene data show CDR1 as SGHDN and CDR2 as FVKESK. The length of the CDR3 is 15 residues. A single count supports this clone. Its target is not known. Coculturing at 37°C lasted over five days for the mixed lymphocyte reaction cells. TCR templates, roughly 100,000 per sample, were assayed. Profiling relied on immunoSEQ multiplex PCR, and the TCRdb table lists in-frame clones only, not all of them. The data hold about 9,600 clones, with more than 45% observed a single time. The source material was CFSE-low (dividing) CD4+ T cells sorted from an allogeneic mixed lymphocyte reaction. The chain is built from TRBV14 and TRBJ2-3; TRBD2 matches at 8 bases. The TCR comes from a human donor in good health; the cells came from an allogeneic mixed lymphocyte reaction. The CDR3 bases are TGTGCCAGCAGCCAACGGACTAGCTTCACAGATACGCAGTATTTT. It codes for CASSQRTSFTDTQYF.